The rows below give T cell receptor beta chains drawn from one sample of a study of T cell clusters in autoimmune cytopenias. TCRdb reanalyzed the multiplex PCR reads, giving one entry per CDR3 protein sequence and no DNA. Found here are about 8,200 distinct CDR3 sequences; the top ten clones hold approximately 30%. Source material: peripheral blood. Every receptor here comes from a human donor with an autoimmune cytopenia or autoimmune hepatitis (not recorded which). The CDR3 runs from the conserved cysteine through the conserved F or W. Clone sizes are given selectively: once, few, many, or a class where the clone is expanded.

V,J,size,CDR3
TRBV29-1,TRBJ2-1,medium-sized,CSVERRRGNSYNEQFF
TRBV11-2,TRBJ1-1,NA,CASSLEGIGTEAFF
TRBV18,TRBJ2-1,medium-sized,CASSPERDYEQFF
TRBV29-1,TRBJ1-1,NA,CSVEVTSNTEAFF
TRBV6-5,TRBJ2-4,NA,CASSSEGIHIQYF
TRBV6-1,TRBJ1-1,NA,CASSEAKFRLPEAFF
TRBV5-5,TRBJ1-3,NA,CASSPEAEGGGNTIYF
TRBV19,TRBJ2-1,NA,CASSPSRFTRGRVNEQFF
TRBV6-1,TRBJ2-7,NA,CASSERAGGPYEQYF
TRBV6-5,TRBJ1-1,NA,CASSYFGGQSEAFF
TRBV12-3/TRBV12-4,TRBJ2-2,NA,CASKQKTNTGELFF
TRBV19,TRBJ2-3,NA,CASSIRGLAGGPPPTDTQYF
TRBV5-1,TRBJ1-3,NA,CASSLGQVGDTIYF
TRBV6-1,TRBJ2-4,NA,CATREKGKNIQYF
TRBV6-1,TRBJ1-1,NA,CASSEALGGSAFF
TRBV18,TRBJ1-5,NA,CASSLSLSNQPQHF
TRBV15,TRBJ2-6,medium-sized,CATSREVVIWANVLTF
TRBV27,TRBJ2-7,NA,CASSEWMGQGAYEQYF
TRBV18,TRBJ2-2,NA,CASSPRGLAGVNTGELFF
TRBV6-1,TRBJ2-1,NA,CASSVGTGGGDEQFF
TRBV20-1,TRBJ2-3,NA,CSASGTSGADTQYF
TRBV19,TRBJ1-5,medium-sized,CASSLRQYNQPQHF
TRBV30,TRBJ1-3,NA,CAWSKRGTRRNTIYF
TRBV5-6,TRBJ1-6,medium-sized,CASSSVDRAGSPLHF
TRBV10-3,TRBJ1-6,NA,CAISEIDKGSNSPLHF
TRBV19,TRBJ2-1,NA,CATTEASYNEQFF
TRBV5-5,TRBJ1-2,NA,CASSLEAATNYGYTF
TRBV15,TRBJ2-7,NA,CATSIRGVMGAGEQYF
TRBV29-1,TRBJ1-5,medium-sized,CSVGGQNQPQHF
TRBV6-5,TRBJ2-5,hyperexpanded,CASSPRGSEETQYF
TRBV14,TRBJ1-2,NA,CASSSRPAYGYTF
TRBV12-3/TRBV12-4,TRBJ2-1,NA,CASSLQSHMWFF
TRBV18,TRBJ2-7,NA,CASSQLQGFSYEQYF
TRBV6-6,TRBJ1-1,NA,CASSPRGTGKNTEAFF
TRBV29-1,TRBJ2-1,medium-sized,CSVPRTTGWPSYNEQFF
TRBV29-1,TRBJ2-7,NA,CSGSTGGVSPEQYF
TRBV29-1,TRBJ2-5,medium-sized,CSVVTAKQETQYF
TRBV4-2,TRBJ2-6,NA,CASSQDRGFSGANVLTF
TRBV6-4,TRBJ2-5,NA,CASSVELAGGPLETQYF
TRBV12-3/TRBV12-4,TRBJ2-2,NA,CASSLGVPNTGELFF
TRBV7-9,TRBJ2-7,NA,CASSIIPPPGTGEQYF
TRBV27,TRBJ1-1,NA,CASSFSMAGTGRTFF
TRBV12-3/TRBV12-4,TRBJ1-3,NA,CASRGAGSIRGNTIYF
TRBV28,TRBJ2-7,NA,CASSLDEGLNEQYF
TRBV27,TRBJ2-3,NA,CASSLLRESTDTQYF
TRBV30,TRBJ1-2,medium-sized,CAWSVPSPRGQGYTF
TRBV19,TRBJ1-6,NA,CASSIAELGNSPLHF
TRBV19,TRBJ2-7,NA,CASSADRLTPHEQYF
TRBV19,TRBJ1-5,medium-sized,CASSISAVNQPQHF